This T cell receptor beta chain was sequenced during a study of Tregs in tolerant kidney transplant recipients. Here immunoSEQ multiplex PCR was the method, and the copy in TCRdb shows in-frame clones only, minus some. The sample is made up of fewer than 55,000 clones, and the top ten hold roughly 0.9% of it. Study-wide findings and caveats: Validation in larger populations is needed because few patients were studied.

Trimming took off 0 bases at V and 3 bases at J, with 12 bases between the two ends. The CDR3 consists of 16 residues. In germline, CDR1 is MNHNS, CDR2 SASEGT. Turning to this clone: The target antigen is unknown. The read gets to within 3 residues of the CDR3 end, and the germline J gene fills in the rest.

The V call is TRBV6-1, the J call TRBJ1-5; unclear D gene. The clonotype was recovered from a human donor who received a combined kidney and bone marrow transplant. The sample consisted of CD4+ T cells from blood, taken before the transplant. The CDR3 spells CASSEARGFANQPQHF. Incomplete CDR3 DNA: TGTGCCAGCAGTGAAGCGAGAGGGTTTGCCAATCAGCCC.